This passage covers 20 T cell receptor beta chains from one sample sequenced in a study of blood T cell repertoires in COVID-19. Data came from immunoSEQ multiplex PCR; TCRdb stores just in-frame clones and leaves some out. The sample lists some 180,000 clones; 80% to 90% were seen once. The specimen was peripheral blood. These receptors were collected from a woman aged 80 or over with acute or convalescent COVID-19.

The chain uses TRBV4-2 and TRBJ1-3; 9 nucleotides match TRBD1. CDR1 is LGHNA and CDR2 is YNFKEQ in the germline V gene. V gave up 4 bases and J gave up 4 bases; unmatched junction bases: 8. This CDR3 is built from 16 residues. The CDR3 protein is CASSLETGTGGNTIYF. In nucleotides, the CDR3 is TGTGCCAGCAGCCTCGAGACCGGGACAGGGGGAAACACCATATATTTT.

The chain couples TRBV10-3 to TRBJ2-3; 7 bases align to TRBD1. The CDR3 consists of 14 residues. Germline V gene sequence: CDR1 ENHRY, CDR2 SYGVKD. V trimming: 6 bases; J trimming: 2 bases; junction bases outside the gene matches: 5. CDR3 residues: CAIRIQGDTDTQYF. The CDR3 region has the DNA TGTGCCATCAGAATCCAGGGGGACACAGATACGCAGTATTTT.

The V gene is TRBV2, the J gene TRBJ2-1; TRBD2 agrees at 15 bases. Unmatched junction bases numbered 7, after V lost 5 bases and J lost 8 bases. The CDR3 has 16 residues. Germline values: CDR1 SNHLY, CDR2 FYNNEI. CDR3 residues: CASSLGLAGGFDEQFF. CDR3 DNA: TGTGCCAGCAGTCTCGGACTAGCGGGGGGGTTTGATGAGCAGTTCTTC.

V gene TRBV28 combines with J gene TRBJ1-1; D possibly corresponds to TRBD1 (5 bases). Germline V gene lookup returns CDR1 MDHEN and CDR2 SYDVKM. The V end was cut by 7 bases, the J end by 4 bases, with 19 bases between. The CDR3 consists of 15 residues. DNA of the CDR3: TGTGCCAGCATTTTTAGGCAGGGCTCGGGCACTGAAGCTTTCTTT. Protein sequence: CASIFRQGSGTEAFF.

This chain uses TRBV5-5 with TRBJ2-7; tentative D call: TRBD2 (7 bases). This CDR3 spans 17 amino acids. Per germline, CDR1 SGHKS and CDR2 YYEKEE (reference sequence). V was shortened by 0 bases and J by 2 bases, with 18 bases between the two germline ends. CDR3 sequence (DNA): TGTGCCAGCAGCTTGGCCGTGGGGGGGCACTTACCCTACGAGCAGTACTTC. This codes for CASSLAVGGHLPYEQYF.

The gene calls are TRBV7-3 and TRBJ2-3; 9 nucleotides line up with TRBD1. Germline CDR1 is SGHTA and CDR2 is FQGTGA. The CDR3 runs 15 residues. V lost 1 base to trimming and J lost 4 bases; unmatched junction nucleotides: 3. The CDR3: CASSLKGTGPDTQYF. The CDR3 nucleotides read TGTGCCAGCAGCTTAAAGGGGACAGGGCCAGATACGCAGTATTTT. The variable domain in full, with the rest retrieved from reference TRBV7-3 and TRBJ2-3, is GAGVSQTPSNKVTEKGKYVELRCDPISGHTALYWYRQSLGQGPEFLIYFQGTGAADDSGLPNDRFFAVRPEGSVSTLKIQRTERGDSAVYLCASSLKGTGPDTQYFGPGTRLTVL.

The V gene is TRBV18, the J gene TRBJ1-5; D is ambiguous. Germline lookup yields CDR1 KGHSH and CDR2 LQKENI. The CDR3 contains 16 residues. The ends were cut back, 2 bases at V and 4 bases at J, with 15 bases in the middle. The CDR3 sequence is CASSPGSSVGNQPQHF. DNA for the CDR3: TGTGCCAGCTCACCAGGTTCATCAGTTGGTAATCAGCCCCAGCATTTT.

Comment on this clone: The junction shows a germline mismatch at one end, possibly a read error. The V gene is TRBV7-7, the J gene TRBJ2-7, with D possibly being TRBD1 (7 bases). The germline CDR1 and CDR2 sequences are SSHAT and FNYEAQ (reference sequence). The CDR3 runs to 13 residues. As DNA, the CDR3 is TGTGCTAGCAGCTATAAGCAGGGGGGCGAGCAGTACTTC. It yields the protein CASSYKQGGEQYF.

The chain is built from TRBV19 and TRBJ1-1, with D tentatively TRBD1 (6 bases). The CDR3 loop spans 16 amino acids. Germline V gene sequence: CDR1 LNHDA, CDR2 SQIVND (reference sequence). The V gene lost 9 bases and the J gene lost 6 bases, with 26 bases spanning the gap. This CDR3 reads CASMTTGSRGAAEAFF. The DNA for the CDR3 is TGTGCCAGCATGACGACCGGGTCTCGGGGGGCCGCTGAAGCTTTCTTT. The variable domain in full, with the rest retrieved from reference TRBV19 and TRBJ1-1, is DGGITQSPKYLFRKEGQNVTLSCEQNLNHDAMYWYRQDPGQGLRLIYYSQIVNDFQKGDIAEGYSVSREKKESFPLTVTSAQKNPTAFYLCASMTTGSRGAAEAFFGQGTRLTVV.

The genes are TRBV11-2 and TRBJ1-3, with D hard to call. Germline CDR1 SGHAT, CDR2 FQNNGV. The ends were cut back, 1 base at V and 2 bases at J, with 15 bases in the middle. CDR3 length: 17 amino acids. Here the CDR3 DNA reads TGTGCCAGCAGCTTAGTCTCGAACCCCGAGGCTGGAAACACCATATATTTT. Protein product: CASSLVSNPEAGNTIYF.

For the CDR3, the DNA is TGTGCCAGCAGCCCATGGAGGGGCACTGAAGCTTTCTTT. Protein product: CASSPWRGTEAFF. The genes are TRBV5-6 and TRBJ1-1; weak D call: TRBD1 (5 bases). CDR1 and CDR2 (germline): SGHDT, YYEEEE. V dropped 4 bases and J dropped 4 bases, with 11 bases sitting between them. CDR3 length equals 13 residues. Filled out from reference TRBV5-6 and TRBJ1-1, the complete variable domain reads DAGVTQSPTHLIKTRGQQVTLRCSPKSGHDTVSWYQQALGQGPQFIFQYYEEEERQRGNFPDRFSGHQFPNYSSELNVNALLLGDSALYLCASSPWRGTEAFFGQGTRLTVV.

CDR3 bases: TGTGCCAGCAGCTTAGATGGGACAGGCTACGAGCAGTACTTC. Amino acids: CASSLDGTGYEQYF. V is TRBV11-2 and J is TRBJ2-7, with TRBD1 matching 8 bases. The CDR3 is 14 residues long. V shed 0 bases and J 3 bases; nucleotides not matched to a gene: 1. Germline assignment: CDR1 SGHAT and CDR2 FQNNGV.

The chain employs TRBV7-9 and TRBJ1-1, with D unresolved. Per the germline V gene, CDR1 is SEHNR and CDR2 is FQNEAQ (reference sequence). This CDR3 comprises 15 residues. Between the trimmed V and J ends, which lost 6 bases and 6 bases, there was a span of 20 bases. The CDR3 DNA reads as TGTGCCAGCAGTAAGCTTAGTAGTTTGGGCTCTGAAGCTTTCTTT. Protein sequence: CASSKLSSLGSEAFF.

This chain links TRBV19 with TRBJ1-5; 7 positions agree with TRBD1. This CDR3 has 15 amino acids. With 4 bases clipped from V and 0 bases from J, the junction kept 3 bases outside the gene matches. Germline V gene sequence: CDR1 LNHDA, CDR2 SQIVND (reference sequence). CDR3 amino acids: CASSRDSSSNQPQHF. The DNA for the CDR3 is TGTGCCAGTAGTAGGGACAGTTCTAGCAATCAGCCCCAGCATTTT.

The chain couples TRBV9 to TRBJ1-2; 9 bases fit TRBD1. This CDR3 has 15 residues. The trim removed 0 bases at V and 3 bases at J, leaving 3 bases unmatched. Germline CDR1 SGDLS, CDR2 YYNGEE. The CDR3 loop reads CASSVETGGYYGYTF. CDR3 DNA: TGTGCCAGCAGCGTAGAGACAGGGGGTTACTATGGCTACACCTTC.

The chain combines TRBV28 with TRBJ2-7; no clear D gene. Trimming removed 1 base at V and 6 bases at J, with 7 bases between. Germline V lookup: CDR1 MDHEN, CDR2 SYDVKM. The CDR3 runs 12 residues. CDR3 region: CASSLLRGEQYF. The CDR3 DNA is TGTGCCAGCAGTTTATTGCGTGGCGAGCAGTACTTC.

The CDR3 is CASSLRLAGGHEQFF. DNA of the CDR3: TGTGCCAGCAGCCTCAGACTAGCGGGGGGGCATGAGCAGTTCTTC. The chain recombines TRBV11-2 with TRBJ2-1; 14 nucleotides match TRBD2. Germline-derived CDR1 and CDR2 are SGHAT and FQNNGV. Unmatched junction bases numbered 5, after V lost 5 bases and J lost 8 bases. The CDR3 covers 15 residues.

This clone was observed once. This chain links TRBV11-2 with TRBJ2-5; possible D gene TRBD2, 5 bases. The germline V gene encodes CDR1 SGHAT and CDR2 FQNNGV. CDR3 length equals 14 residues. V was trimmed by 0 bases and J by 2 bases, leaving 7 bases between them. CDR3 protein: CASSLDQRQETQYF. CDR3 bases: TGTGCCAGCAGCTTAGATCAGCGGCAAGAGACCCAGTACTTC.

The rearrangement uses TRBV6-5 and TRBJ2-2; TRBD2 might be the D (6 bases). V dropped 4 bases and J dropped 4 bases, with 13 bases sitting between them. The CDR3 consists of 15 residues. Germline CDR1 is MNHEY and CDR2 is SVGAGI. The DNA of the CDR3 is TGTGCCAGCAGTTCCACGGGGGAGTCCACCGGGGAGCTGTTTTTT. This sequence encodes CASSSTGESTGELFF.

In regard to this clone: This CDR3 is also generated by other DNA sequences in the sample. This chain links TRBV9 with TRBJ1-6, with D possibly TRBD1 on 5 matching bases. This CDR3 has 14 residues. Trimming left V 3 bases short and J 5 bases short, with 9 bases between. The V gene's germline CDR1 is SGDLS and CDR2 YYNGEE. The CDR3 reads CASSAGTDNSPLHF. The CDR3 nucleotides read TGTGCCAGCAGCGCCGGGACTGATAATTCACCCCTCCACTTT.